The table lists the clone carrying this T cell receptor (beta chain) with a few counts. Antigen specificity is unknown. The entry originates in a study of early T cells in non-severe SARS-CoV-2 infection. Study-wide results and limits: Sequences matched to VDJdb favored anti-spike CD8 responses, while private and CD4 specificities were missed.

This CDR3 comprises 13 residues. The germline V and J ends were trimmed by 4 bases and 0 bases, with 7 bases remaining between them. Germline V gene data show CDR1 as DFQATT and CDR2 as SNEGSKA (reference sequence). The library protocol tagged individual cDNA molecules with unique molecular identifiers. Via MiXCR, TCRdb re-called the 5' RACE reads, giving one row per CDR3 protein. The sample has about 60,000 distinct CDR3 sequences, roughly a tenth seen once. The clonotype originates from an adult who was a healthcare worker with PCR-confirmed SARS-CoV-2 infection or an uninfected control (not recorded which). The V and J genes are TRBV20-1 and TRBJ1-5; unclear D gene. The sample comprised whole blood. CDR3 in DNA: TGCAGTGCTAACGCTTATAGCAATCAGCCCCAGCATTTT. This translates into CSANAYSNQPQHF.